The table lists the clone carrying this TCR beta chain with many counts. Antigen specificity is unknown. The sample comes from a study of regulatory T cells in long-lasting Graves disease. The CDR3 is 15 amino acids. Germline V gene data show CDR1 as DFQATT and CDR2 as SNEGSKA (reference sequence). Germline trimming cut 4 bases from V and 1 base from J; bases unmatched to any gene: 6. Libraries of TCR beta came from iRepertoire HTBI primers plus Arm-PCR of CDR3 regions. One entry per CDR3 protein results from TCRdb running MiXCR on the multiplex PCR reads. Of approximately 310,000 distinct CDR3 sequences listed, 15% to 20% are singletons. Study-level findings and limits: Persistent Graves' patients showed less TCR diversity than newly diagnosed patients showed. Newly diagnosed patients shared 950 to 1,000 public clonotypes; persistent patients shared approximately 2,700. Possibly, too few samples lowered accuracy. TRBV28, TRBJ1-2 and TRBJ2-5 were segments that persistent disease favored.

Time point denoted: newly diagnosed GD, antithyroid drugs for less than 3 months. Following extraction of RNA from PBMCs, that RNA was used to make the TCR library. V and J are TRBV20-1 and TRBJ2-3, with TRBD2 matching 9 bases. This TCR was sampled from a female donor with Graves disease. The specimen comprised peripheral blood mononuclear cells (PBMCs), sampled at new diagnosis, from a patient treated with antithyroid drugs. The CDR3 DNA sequence: TGCAGTGCTACAAATAGCGGGAGAGGCACAGATACGCAGTATTTT. Translated: CSATNSGRGTDTQYF.